One sample yielded the 2 T cell receptor beta chains listed below, sequenced in a study of T and B cells in COVID-19 patients. Multiplex PCR with BIOMED2 TRB-A/B primer pools amplified TRB rearrangements. From the multiplex PCR reads, TCRdb called clonotypes with MiXCR, one entry per CDR3 protein. There are about 23,000 distinct CDR3 sequences in the sample; approximately 29% occur only once, and 2.8% lies in the top ten. Blood genomic DNA input for TRB amplification was about 220-500 ng. Sequencing was done on a sample of blood. The source of these receptors is a human donor who had recovered from COVID-19.

In its sample, this clonotype was seen a few times. The chain links TRBV6-5 to TRBJ2-2, with TRBD2 matching over 8 bases. Germline CDR1 is MNHEY and CDR2 is SVGAGI. The J segment lost 4 bases and the V segment lost 4 bases, leaving 8 bases of the junction unmatched. There are 16 residues in the CDR3. The chain's CDR3 is CASSSPGLVLTGELFF. The CDR3 nucleotides are TGTGCCAGCAGTTCCCCGGGACTAGTGCTCACCGGGGAGCTGTTTTTT.

This clonotype has a count of ten or more. This chain uses TRBV6-5 with TRBJ2-1; 7 positions agree with TRBD2. Trimming removed 0 bases from V and 4 bases from J; junction bases left unmatched: 12. CDR3 length equals 18 residues. Germline V gives CDR1 MNHEY, CDR2 SVGAGI. Here the CDR3 reads CASSYSIYPSGEYNEQFF. The DNA of the CDR3 is TGTGCCAGCAGTTACTCGATATATCCTAGCGGAGAGTACAATGAGCAGTTCTTC.